These 12 T cell receptor beta chains originate from one sample sequenced in a study of identifying expanded T cells in peripheral blood. Profiled with immunoSEQ multiplex PCR; TCRdb holds only in-frame clones, not every one. The table records around 130,000 clones, about 88% of them present only once. Sequencing was performed on blood. These receptors were taken from a person aged 18 to 75 in good health.

This clone has a single count. CDR3 nucleotides: TGTGCCAGCAGCGTAGGAGAAGGGACAGGGCTGTACGAGCAGTACTTC. This codes for CASSVGEGTGLYEQYF. The chain uses TRBV9 and TRBJ2-7; 9 bases line up with TRBD1. The CDR3 totals 16 residues. CDR1 and CDR2 from the germline V gene are SGDLS and YYNGEE. V dropped 0 bases and J dropped 4; count of bases not matched to a gene: 8.

The V and J genes are TRBV6-5 and TRBJ2-2, with TRBD2 identical over 7 bases. CDR1 MNHEY and CDR2 SVGAGI come from the germline V gene. The junction had 2 bases not matched to a gene; V was cut back by 7 bases and J by 0 bases. The CDR3 spans 14 residues. CDR3 in amino acids: CASMGGSNTGELFF. Here the CDR3 DNA reads TGTGCCAGCATGGGGGGGTCGAACACCGGGGAGCTGTTTTTT.

V gene TRBV18 combines with J gene TRBJ2-3, with 8 bases fitting TRBD1. This CDR3 has 14 amino acids. The germline CDR1 and CDR2 sequences are KGHSH and LQKENI. The trim removed 4 bases at V and 5 bases at J, leaving 5 bases unmatched. The CDR3, as DNA: TGTGCCAGCTCACTGGGACAGGCAATAGATACGCAGTATTTT. Translating it yields CASSLGQAIDTQYF.

The rearrangement uses TRBV9 and TRBJ2-5, with 14 bases lining up with TRBD2. V was pared by 5 bases and J by 3 bases, with 6 bases of the junction left unmatched. CDR3 length: 16 amino acids. Per germline, CDR1 SGDLS and CDR2 YYNGEE. The CDR3 DNA reads as TGTGCCAGCAGTCACCCGGGACTAGCGGGGGAAGAGACCCAGTACTTC. Amino acid sequence: CASSHPGLAGEETQYF.

This clone appeared a single time. V and J are TRBV7-3 and TRBJ1-1; D not resolved. The CDR3 sequence is 13 residues long. Deletions cut 4 bases from V and 7 bases from J, with 13 bases between. Germline V gene data show CDR1 as SGHTA and CDR2 as FQGTGA. The CDR3: CASSSSGVGEAFF. The CDR3 DNA follows: TGTGCCAGCAGCTCCTCCGGGGTAGGTGAAGCTTTCTTT.

The chain links TRBV7-9 to TRBJ1-2; tentative D call: TRBD1 (6 bases). V shed 5 bases and J shed 5 bases, with 21 bases lying between them. CDR3 size: 16 residues. Germline lookup yields CDR1 SEHNR and CDR2 FQNEAQ (reference sequence). The CDR3 here is CASSPPVGAPKYGYTF. DNA for the CDR3: TGTGCCAGCAGCCCCCCGGTGGGGGCGCCGAAATATGGCTACACCTTC.

The gene calls are TRBV5-4 and TRBJ1-4; D is perhaps TRBD1 (6 bases). The CDR3 sequence is 15 residues long. V lost 4 bases and J lost 6, with 16 bases in between. Germline V gene sequence: CDR1 SGHNT, CDR2 YYREEE (reference sequence). The CDR3 spells CASSVGQRFDEKLFF. In DNA form, the CDR3 reads TGTGCCAGCAGCGTCGGACAGCGTTTTGATGAAAAACTGTTTTTT.

The V call is TRBV7-6, the J call TRBJ1-5, with 7 positions matching TRBD1. Germline values: CDR1 SGHVS, CDR2 FNYEAQ. The CDR3 consists of 15 residues. J lost 3 bases, V lost 3 bases, and 5 bases had no gene match. Here the CDR3 DNA reads TGTGCCAGCAGCTTGGGGACAGCCCACAATCAGCCCCAGCATTTT. As protein: CASSLGTAHNQPQHF.

The rearrangement uses TRBV5-1 and TRBJ2-3, with 9 bases identical to TRBD1. Looked up from germline, CDR1 is SGHRS and CDR2 is YFSETQ. The CDR3 totals 15 residues. Unmatched junction bases numbered 7, after V lost 6 bases and J lost 2 bases. The CDR3 coding sequence is TGCGCCAGCAACTTAGGGACAGGGAACACAGATACGCAGTATTTT. As protein: CASNLGTGNTDTQYF.

This clone came up a few times. At the DNA level, this CDR3 is encoded by other sequences in the same sample as well. The chain couples TRBV29-1 to TRBJ1-1; 9 bases fit TRBD1. J was trimmed by 2 bases and V by 6 bases; bases with no gene match: 4. Germline CDR1 and CDR2: SQVTM and ANQGSEA. This CDR3 has 13 amino acids. CDR3 bases: TGCAGCGTGGGGGACAGGGCCAACACTGAAGCTTTCTTT. It encodes CSVGDRANTEAFF.

J is TRBJ2-2 and V is TRBV28; 8 bases are shared with TRBD2. The CDR3 has 15 residues. V was pared by 6 bases and J by 8 bases, with 11 bases of the junction left unmatched. Germline CDR1 reads MDHEN; CDR2 reads SYDVKM. The CDR3 nucleotides read TGTGCCAGCAGCCCTTCGGGGGCGGGAGGAGGGGAGCTGTTTTTT. This encodes CASSPSGAGGGELFF.

The rearrangement links TRBV7-9 to TRBJ2-7; 11 nucleotides agree with TRBD2. V was clipped by 2 bases and J by 7 bases; unmatched bases: 10. The germline CDR1 and CDR2 sequences are SEHNR and FQNEAQ (reference sequence). There are 16 residues in the CDR3. DNA for the CDR3: TGTGCCAGCAGCTTAAAGGGTAGCGGGAGGGAGGGAGAGCAGTACTTC. The encoded protein is CASSLKGSGREGEQYF. Combining the CDR3 with reference TRBV7-9 and TRBJ2-7 gives the whole variable domain DTGVSQNPRHKITKRGQNVTFRCDPISEHNRLYWYRQTLGQGPEFLTYFQNEAQLEKSRLLSDRFSAERPKGSFSTLEIQRTEQGDSAMYLCASSLKGSGREGEQYFGPGTRLTVT.